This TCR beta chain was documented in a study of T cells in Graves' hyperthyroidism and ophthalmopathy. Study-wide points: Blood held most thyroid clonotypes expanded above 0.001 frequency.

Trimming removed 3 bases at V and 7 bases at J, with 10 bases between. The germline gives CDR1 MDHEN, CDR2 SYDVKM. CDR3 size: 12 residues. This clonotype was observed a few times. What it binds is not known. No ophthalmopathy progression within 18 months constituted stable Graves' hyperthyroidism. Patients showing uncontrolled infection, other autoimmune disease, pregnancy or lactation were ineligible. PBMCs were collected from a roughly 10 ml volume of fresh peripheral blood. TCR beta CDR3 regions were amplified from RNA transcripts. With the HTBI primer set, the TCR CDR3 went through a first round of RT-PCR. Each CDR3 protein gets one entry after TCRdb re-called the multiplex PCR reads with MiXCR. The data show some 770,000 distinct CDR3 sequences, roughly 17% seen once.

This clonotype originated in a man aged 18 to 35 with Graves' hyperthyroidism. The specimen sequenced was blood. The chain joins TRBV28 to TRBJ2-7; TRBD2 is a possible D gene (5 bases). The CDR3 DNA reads TGTGCCAGCAGTTTCCCTTGGAGGGAGCAGTACTTC. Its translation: CASSFPWREQYF.